The 27 T cell receptor beta chains below were found in one sample sequenced in a study of cytomegalovirus exposure and HLA in healthy donors. Amplification used 60 Vbeta primers and 13 Jbeta primers. The method was immunoSEQ multiplex PCR; TCRdb's version includes in-frame clones alone and lacks a portion of them. The sample includes 150,000 to 200,000 clones, 70% to 85% of them seen just once. The sample taken for sequencing was PBMCs. The source of these receptors is a woman under 40 in good health and CMV-seropositive.

V usage is TRBV7-8 and J usage is TRBJ2-1, with 13 bases fitting TRBD2. V lost 4 bases, J lost 8 bases, and 11 bases stayed unmatched. This CDR3 is 17 amino acids long. The germline V gene has CDR1 SGHVS and CDR2 FQNEAQ. The CDR3 spells CASSSGLAGVPGHEQFF. The CDR3 DNA follows: TGTGCCAGCAGCTCCGGACTAGCGGGAGTTCCCGGGCATGAGCAGTTCTTC.

V and J are TRBV6-5 and TRBJ1-1; perhaps TRBD1 as D (6 bases). Germline V gives CDR1 MNHEY, CDR2 SVGAGI. V was pared by 2 bases and J by 14 bases, with 18 bases between. The CDR3 has 13 residues. DNA for the CDR3: TGTGCCAGCAGTTACCACAGGGACGTGGATGTGTTCTTT. Amino acids: CASSYHRDVDVFF.

The chain links TRBV12-5 to TRBJ1-2, with D tentatively TRBD1 (6 bases). CDR1 and CDR2 from the germline V gene are LGHNT and FRNRAP. This CDR3 has 15 amino acids. Trimming left V 0 bases short and J 1 base short, with 9 bases between. For the CDR3, the DNA is TGTGCTAGTGGTTTGGTAGGACAGTTTAACTATGGCTACACCTTC. Residues: CASGLVGQFNYGYTF.

V is TRBV5-6 and J is TRBJ1-2; D gene uncertain. CDR3 size: 11 residues. Germline V gene data show CDR1 as SGHDT and CDR2 as YYEEEE. V was clipped by 5 bases and J by 3 bases, with 5 bases between them. DNA for the CDR3: TGTGCCAGCAGGCAGGACTATGGCTACACCTTC. Its protein product is CASRQDYGYTF.

V usage is TRBV5-6 and J usage is TRBJ1-5; TRBD1 aligns across 7 bases. V lost 0 bases to trimming and J lost 4 bases; unmatched junction nucleotides: 1. Germline V gene lookup returns CDR1 SGHDT and CDR2 YYEEEE. The CDR3 contains 14 residues. The CDR3 region has the DNA TGTGCCAGCAGCTTGGGCAGGGGGAATCAGCCCCAGCATTTT. Amino acids: CASSLGRGNQPQHF.

V gene TRBV10-1 combines with J gene TRBJ2-1; D is perhaps TRBD1 (6 bases). Trimming took 6 bases from V and 6 from J, leaving 12 bases between them. The CDR3 length is 13 residues. Per germline, CDR1 WNHNN and CDR2 SYGVQD (reference sequence). CDR3 protein: CASSLQGGNEQFF. CDR3 DNA: TGCGCCAGCAGCTTGCAAGGGGGCAATGAGCAGTTCTTC.

V is TRBV20-1 and J is TRBJ2-7, with D unclear. Germline V gene lookup returns CDR1 DFQATT and CDR2 SNEGSKA (reference sequence). This CDR3 contains 11 residues. Trimming took 6 bases from V and 6 from J, leaving 12 bases between them. The DNA for the CDR3 is TGCAGTGCCACACTACGGCGCGAGCAGTACTTC. Translation: CSATLRREQYF.

The V and J genes are TRBV11-2 and TRBJ1-2, with D possibly matching TRBD1 (5 bases). Germline CDR1 is SGHAT and CDR2 is FQNNGV. Trimming took 4 bases from V and 8 from J, leaving 23 bases between them. This CDR3 comprises 16 residues. The CDR3 DNA sequence: TGTGCCAGCAGCTATCGGGGAGCCGGGACTCTCGAGGGCTACACCTTC. Translated: CASSYRGAGTLEGYTF.

The chain employs TRBV6-1 and TRBJ2-7; D is possibly TRBD1 (6 bases). CDR3 size: 15 residues. The V and J ends lost 5 bases and 0 bases respectively, with 14 bases between them. Germline lookup yields CDR1 MNHNS and CDR2 SASEGT. CDR3 region: CASSQTGIPSYEQYF. As DNA, the CDR3 is TGTGCCAGCAGTCAAACAGGGATCCCCTCCTACGAGCAGTACTTC.

The chain employs TRBV6-5 and TRBJ2-1; 7 bases match TRBD2. V trimming: 6 bases; J trimming: 8 bases; junction bases outside the gene matches: 1. The CDR3 contains 11 residues. CDR1 and CDR2 from the germline V gene are MNHEY and SVGAGI. CDR3 region: CASSREDEQFF. CDR3 sequence (DNA): TGTGCCAGCAGCCGGGAGGATGAGCAGTTCTTC.

This clone was picked up a small number of times. The chain recombines TRBV30 with TRBJ1-1; tentatively, D is TRBD1 (5 bases). This CDR3 has 11 residues. Trimming removed 5 bases at V and 1 base at J, with 5 bases between. CDR1 and CDR2 (germline): GTSNPN, SVGIG (reference sequence). The CDR3 sequence: CAWDRNTEAFF. The CDR3 nucleotides are TGTGCCTGGGACAGGAACACTGAAGCTTTCTTT.

The CDR3 nucleotides read TGTGCCGTCAAAAGGGACTTGAACACTGAAGCTTTCTTT. This gives the protein CAVKRDLNTEAFF. The chain uses TRBV10-3 and TRBJ1-1, with D perhaps TRBD1 (5 bases). This CDR3 has 13 amino acids. Trimming pared 11 bases from V and 0 bases from J, leaving 13 bases between. CDR1 and CDR2 (germline): ENHRY, SYGVKD.

The V gene is TRBV7-9, the J gene TRBJ2-5; D possibly corresponds to TRBD2 (7 bases). The CDR3 length is 14 residues. Trimming took off 3 bases at V and 5 bases at J, with 13 bases between the two ends. Germline loops: CDR1 SEHNR, CDR2 FQNEAQ (reference sequence). CDR3 sequence reads: CASSLEGGRETQYF. CDR3 bases: TGTGCCAGCAGCTTGGAGGGGGGGAGGGAGACCCAGTACTTC.

The V call is TRBV6-1, the J call TRBJ2-7, with D tentatively TRBD1 (6 bases). Germline V gene sequence: CDR1 MNHNS, CDR2 SASEGT. The CDR3 covers 15 residues. V shed 2 bases and J shed 0 bases, with 11 bases lying between them. In DNA form, the CDR3 reads TGTGCCAGCAGTGAATGGACAGAGCCCTCCTACGAGCAGTACTTC. Translation: CASSEWTEPSYEQYF.

The V gene is TRBV7-6, the J gene TRBJ1-3; no clear D. Looked up from germline, CDR1 is SGHVS and CDR2 is FNYEAQ. V lost 5 bases and J 3 bases, leaving 5 bases between the germline ends. The CDR3 spans 12 residues. The CDR3 sequence is CASSPGGNTIYF. In nucleotides, the CDR3 is TGTGCCAGCAGCCCGGGTGGAAACACCATATATTTT. Complete variable domain (other parts from reference TRBV7-6 and TRBJ1-3): GAGVSQSPRYKVTKRGQDVALRCDPISGHVSLYWYRQALGQGPEFLTYFNYEAQQDKSGLPNDRFSAERPEGSISTLTIQRTEQRDSAMYRCASSPGGNTIYFGEGSWLTVV.

The chain has TRBV19 and TRBJ2-5, with a weak D call TRBD2 (5 bases). Looked up from germline, CDR1 is LNHDA and CDR2 is SQIVND (reference sequence). Deletions cut 6 bases from V and 6 bases from J, with 17 bases between. The CDR3 runs 14 residues. CDR3 DNA sequence: TGTGCCAGTAGCCCCCTGGACTCTTCGAAGACCCAGTACTTC. It is translated as CASSPLDSSKTQYF.

The chain is built from TRBV7-9 and TRBJ2-1; 8 bases fit TRBD1. The V gene's germline CDR1 is SEHNR and CDR2 FQNEAQ (reference sequence). V lost 5 bases to trimming and J lost 7 bases; unmatched junction nucleotides: 10. The CDR3 contains 15 residues. The CDR3 bases are TGTGCCAGCAGCCGCGCAGGGGGCGCGAGGAATGAGCAGTTCTTC. The encoded protein is CASSRAGGARNEQFF.

The V call is TRBV5-1, the J call TRBJ2-1; 12 nucleotides match TRBD2. V trimming: 4 bases; J trimming: 7 bases; junction bases outside the gene matches: 6. The V gene's germline CDR1 is SGHRS and CDR2 YFSETQ. The CDR3 extends over 15 amino acids. The DNA for the CDR3 is TGCGCCAGCAGCGAAACTAGCGGGGGGAAGAATGAGCAGTTCTTC. It yields the protein CASSETSGGKNEQFF. The whole variable domain, filled in from reference TRBV5-1 and TRBJ2-1, reads KAGVTQTPRYLIKTRGQQVTLSCSPISGHRSVSWYQQTPGQGLQFLFEYFSETQRNKGNFPGRFSGRQFSNSRSEMNVSTLELGDSALYLCASSETSGGKNEQFFGPGTRLTVL.

This clone was picked up a small number of times. V usage is TRBV19 and J usage is TRBJ2-1, with 7 positions matching TRBD2. Germline V gene sequence: CDR1 LNHDA, CDR2 SQIVND (reference sequence). Unmatched junction bases numbered 8, after V lost 6 bases and J lost 3 bases. CDR3 length: 15 residues. CDR3 sequence reads: CASRGPGEGYNEQFF. DNA for the CDR3: TGTGCCAGTAGGGGTCCGGGGGAGGGCTACAATGAGCAGTTCTTC.

The rearrangement joins TRBV7-8 to TRBJ1-5; D uncertain. The CDR3 sequence is 12 residues long. V dropped 5 bases and J dropped 3 bases, with 5 bases sitting between them. Germline CDR1 is SGHVS and CDR2 is FQNEAQ. The CDR3 here is CASSHFNQPQHF. The CDR3 DNA reads as TGTGCCAGCAGCCATTTCAATCAGCCCCAGCATTTT.

This clone was picked up a small number of times. The V call is TRBV6-5, the J call TRBJ2-1; D is unresolved. The germline V gene encodes CDR1 MNHEY and CDR2 SVGAGI. V was cut by 4 bases and J by 5 bases, with 9 bases left in between. The CDR3 extends over 13 amino acids. In DNA form, the CDR3 reads TGTGCCAGCAGTTTCCTTGAGAACAATGAGCAGTTCTTC. This sequence encodes CASSFLENNEQFF.

This clone appeared once. The chain has TRBV2 and TRBJ2-2; perhaps TRBD1 as D (5 bases). The CDR3 runs to 15 residues. Germline V gene lookup returns CDR1 SNHLY and CDR2 FYNNEI. V lost 7 bases, J lost 5 bases, and 17 bases lay in between. The CDR3 DNA follows: TGTGCCAGCAATCCTAAAGGGGCGTCAACCGGGGAGCTGTTTTTT. It yields the protein CASNPKGASTGELFF.

The genes are TRBV11-2 and TRBJ2-1; weak D call: TRBD1 (6 bases). The CDR3 is made up of 16 amino acids. V was trimmed by 1 base and J by 2 bases, leaving 12 bases between them. Germline CDR1 reads SGHAT; CDR2 reads FQNNGV. The CDR3 here is CASSLAQGIAYNEQFF. The CDR3 DNA reads TGTGCCAGCAGCTTAGCTCAGGGGATCGCCTACAATGAGCAGTTCTTC.

The J gene is TRBJ2-7, the V gene TRBV6-5; 7 positions match TRBD2. This CDR3 has 15 residues. CDR1 and CDR2 from the germline V gene are MNHEY and SVGAGI. J lost 4 bases, V lost 6 bases, and 12 bases had no gene match. CDR3 sequence (DNA): TGTGCCAGCAGGGGTCTTCGGGGGGATTTGTACGAGCAGTACTTC. As protein: CASRGLRGDLYEQYF.

The gene calls are TRBV14 and TRBJ1-1; 8 bases are shared with TRBD1. The ends lost 4 bases at V and 1 base at J; junction bases unmatched: 8. Per the germline V gene, CDR1 is SGHDN and CDR2 is FVKESK. The length of the CDR3 is 16 residues. The CDR3 DNA reads as TGTGCCAGCAGCCCTCGACAGGGGCCCACGAACACTGAAGCTTTCTTT. This gives the protein CASSPRQGPTNTEAFF.

V gene TRBV6-5 combines with J gene TRBJ2-3; D gene uncertain. Trimming removed 0 bases from V and 3 bases from J, with 4 bases in between. Germline V gene sequence: CDR1 MNHEY, CDR2 SVGAGI. The CDR3 has 13 amino acids. CDR3 amino acids: CASSYSSTDTQYF. The CDR3 DNA is TGTGCCAGCAGTTACTCGTCGACAGATACGCAGTATTTT.

The DNA for the CDR3 is TGTGCCAGCAGTTTAAGGACTAGCGGAAACGAGCAGTACTTC. Protein sequence: CASSLRTSGNEQYF. This chain joins TRBV27 and TRBJ2-5; 10 bases fit TRBD2. The DNA end is more similar to TRBJ2-7, so the J call may be wrong. This CDR3 is built from 14 residues. The V gene's germline CDR1 is MNHEY and CDR2 SMNVEV (reference sequence).